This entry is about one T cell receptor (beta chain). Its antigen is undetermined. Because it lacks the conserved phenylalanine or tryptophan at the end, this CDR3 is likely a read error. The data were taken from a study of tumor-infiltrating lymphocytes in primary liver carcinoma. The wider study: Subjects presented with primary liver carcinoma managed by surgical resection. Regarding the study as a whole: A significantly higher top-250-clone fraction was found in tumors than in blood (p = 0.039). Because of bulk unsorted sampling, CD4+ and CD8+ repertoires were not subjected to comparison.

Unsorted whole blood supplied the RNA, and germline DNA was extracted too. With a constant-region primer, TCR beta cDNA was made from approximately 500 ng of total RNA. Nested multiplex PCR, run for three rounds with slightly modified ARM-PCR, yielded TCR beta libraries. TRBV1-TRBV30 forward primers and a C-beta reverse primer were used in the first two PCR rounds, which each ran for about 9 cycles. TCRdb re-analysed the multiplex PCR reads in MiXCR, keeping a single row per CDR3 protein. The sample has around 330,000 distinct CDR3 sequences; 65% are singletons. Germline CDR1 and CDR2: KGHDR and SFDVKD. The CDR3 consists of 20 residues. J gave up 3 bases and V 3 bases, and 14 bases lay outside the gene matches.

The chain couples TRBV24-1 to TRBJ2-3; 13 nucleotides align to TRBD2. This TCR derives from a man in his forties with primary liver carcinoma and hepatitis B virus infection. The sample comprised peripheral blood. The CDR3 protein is CATSDKRGTSGRAGTDTQYL. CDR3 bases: TGTGCCACCAGTGATAAGAGGGGAACTAGCGGGAGGGCCGGAACAGATACGCAGTATCTT.